This T cell receptor (beta chain) was identified during a study of T cells in Graves' hyperthyroidism and ophthalmopathy. General observations from the study: The model foresaw ophthalmopathy a median around 6.4 months prior to onset. Most thyroid clonotypes expanded above 0.001 appeared in blood too.

Germline CDR1 is DFQATT and CDR2 is SNEGSKA (reference sequence). The CDR3 consists of 11 residues. V was clipped by 3 bases and J by 1 base, with 3 bases between them. From RNA transcripts, TCR beta CDR3 regions were amplified. Initially, a first-round RT-PCR of the TCR CDR3 employed the HTBI primer set. Via MiXCR, TCRdb re-called the multiplex PCR reads, giving one row per CDR3 protein. The data show roughly 500,000 distinct CDR3 sequences, about half seen once. Of note for this clonotype: Its target is not known.

Sample: peripheral blood or thyroid tissue (not recorded which). V is TRBV20-1 and J is TRBJ2-5, with D unresolved. The origin of this receptor is an adult woman with Graves' disease, either hyperthyroidism or ophthalmopathy (not recorded which). Written as DNA, the CDR3 is TGCAGTGCTAGTATCCAAGAGACCCAGTACTTC. This sequence encodes CSASIQETQYF.